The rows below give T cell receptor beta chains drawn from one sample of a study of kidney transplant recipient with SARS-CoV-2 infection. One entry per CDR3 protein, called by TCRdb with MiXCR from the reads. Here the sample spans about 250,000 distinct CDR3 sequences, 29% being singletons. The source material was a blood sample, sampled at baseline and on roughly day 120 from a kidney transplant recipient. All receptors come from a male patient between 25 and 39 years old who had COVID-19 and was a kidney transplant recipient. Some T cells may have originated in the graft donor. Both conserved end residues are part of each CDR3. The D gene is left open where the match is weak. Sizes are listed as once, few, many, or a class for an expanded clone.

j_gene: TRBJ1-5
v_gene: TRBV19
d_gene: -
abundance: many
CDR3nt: TGTGCCAGTAGTATTGCTGGGGCCCCGTTCCAGCCCCAGCATTTT
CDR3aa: CASSIAGAPFQPQHF

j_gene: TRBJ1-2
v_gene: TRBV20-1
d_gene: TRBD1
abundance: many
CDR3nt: TGCAGTGCTAAAGACAGGGAGGACTATGGCTACACCTTC
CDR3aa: CSAKDREDYGYTF

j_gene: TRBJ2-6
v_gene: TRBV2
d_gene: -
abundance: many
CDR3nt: TGTGCCAGCAGACAGAGCTCTGGGGCCAACGTCCTGACTTTC
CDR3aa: CASRQSSGANVLTF

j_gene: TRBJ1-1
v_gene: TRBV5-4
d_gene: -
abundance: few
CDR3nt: TGTGCCAGCAGCTTGGCCGGGACCCAGAACACTGAAGCTTTCTTT
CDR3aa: CASSLAGTQNTEAFF

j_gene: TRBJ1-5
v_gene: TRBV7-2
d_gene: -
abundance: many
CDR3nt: TGTGCCAGCAGCTTAGCCCACGTCAATCAGCCCCAGCATTTT
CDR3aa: CASSLAHVNQPQHF

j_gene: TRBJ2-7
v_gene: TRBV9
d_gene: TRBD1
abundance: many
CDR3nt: TGTGCCAGCAGCGCCTATATGGACAGGGGGCGTGGTGAGCAGTACTTC
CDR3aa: CASSAYMDRGRGEQYF

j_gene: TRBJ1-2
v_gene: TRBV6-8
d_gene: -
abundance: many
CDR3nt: TGTGCCAGCAGTGGTTCCGGACGCTCTAGAAAGACCTATGGCTACACCTTC
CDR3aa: CASSGSGRSRKTYGYTF

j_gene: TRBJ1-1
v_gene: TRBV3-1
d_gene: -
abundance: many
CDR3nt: TGTGCCAGCAGCGCTATGCATCCCATTTCAATTCGCACTGAAGCTTTCTTT
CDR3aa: CASSAMHPISIRTEAFF

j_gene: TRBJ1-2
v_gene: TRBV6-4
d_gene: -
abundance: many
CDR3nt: TGTGCCAGCAGTATCGGAGTCTCACACGGAAAGACCTATGGCTACACCTTC
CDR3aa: CASSIGVSHGKTYGYTF

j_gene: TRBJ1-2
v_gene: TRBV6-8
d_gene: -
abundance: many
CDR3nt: TGTGCCAGCAGTAATGGCGGACGCTCTAGAAAGACCTATGGCTACACCTTC
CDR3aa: CASSNGGRSRKTYGYTF

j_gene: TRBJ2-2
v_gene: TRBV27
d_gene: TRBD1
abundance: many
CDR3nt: TGTGCCAGCAGTTTACTGACCCGGACAGGGGGAAACACCGGGGAGCTGTTTTTT
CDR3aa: CASSLLTRTGGNTGELFF

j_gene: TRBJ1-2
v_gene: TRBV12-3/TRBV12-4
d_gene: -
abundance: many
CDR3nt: TGTGCCAGCAGTGCAATCGACAGCTTCCGAAAGACCTATGGCTACACCTTC
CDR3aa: CASSAIDSFRKTYGYTF

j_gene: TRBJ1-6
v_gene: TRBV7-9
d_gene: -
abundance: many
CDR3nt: TGTGCCAGCAGCTCCGGGACTATCTCACCCCTCCACTTT
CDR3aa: CASSSGTISPLHF

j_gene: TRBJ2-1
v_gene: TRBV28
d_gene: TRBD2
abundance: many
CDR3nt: TGTGCCAGCACCGTGACTAGCGGGAGAGACCCCTACAATGAGCAGTTCTTC
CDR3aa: CASTVTSGRDPYNEQFF

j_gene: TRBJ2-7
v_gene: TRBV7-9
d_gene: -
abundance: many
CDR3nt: TGTGCCAGCAGCTTAGTTGCCGGGAACGACGAGCAGTACTTC
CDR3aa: CASSLVAGNDEQYF